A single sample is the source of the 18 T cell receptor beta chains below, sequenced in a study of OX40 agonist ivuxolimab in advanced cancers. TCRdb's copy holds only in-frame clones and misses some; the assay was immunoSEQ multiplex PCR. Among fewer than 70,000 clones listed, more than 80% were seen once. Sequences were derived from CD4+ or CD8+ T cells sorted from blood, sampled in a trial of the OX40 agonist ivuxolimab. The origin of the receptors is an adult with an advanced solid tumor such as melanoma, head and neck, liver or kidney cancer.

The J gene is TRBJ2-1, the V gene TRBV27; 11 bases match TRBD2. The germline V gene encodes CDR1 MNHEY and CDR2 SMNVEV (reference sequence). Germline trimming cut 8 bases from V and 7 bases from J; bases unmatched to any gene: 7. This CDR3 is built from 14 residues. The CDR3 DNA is TGTGCCAGCCTGGGCACTAGCGGGAGTAATGAGCAGTTCTTC. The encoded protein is CASLGTSGSNEQFF.

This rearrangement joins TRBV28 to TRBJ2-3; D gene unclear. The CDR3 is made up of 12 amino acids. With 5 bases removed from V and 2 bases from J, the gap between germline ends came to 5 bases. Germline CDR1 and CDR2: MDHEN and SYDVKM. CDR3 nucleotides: TGTGCCAGCAGTCCCTACACAGATACGCAGTATTTT. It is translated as CASSPYTDTQYF.

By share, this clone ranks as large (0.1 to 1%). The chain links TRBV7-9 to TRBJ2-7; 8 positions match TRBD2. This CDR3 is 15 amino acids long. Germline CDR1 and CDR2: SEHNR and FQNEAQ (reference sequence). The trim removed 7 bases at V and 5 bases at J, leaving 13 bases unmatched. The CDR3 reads CASTATSAQAHEQYF. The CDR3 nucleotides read TGTGCCAGCACGGCGACTAGCGCACAAGCCCACGAGCAGTACTTC.

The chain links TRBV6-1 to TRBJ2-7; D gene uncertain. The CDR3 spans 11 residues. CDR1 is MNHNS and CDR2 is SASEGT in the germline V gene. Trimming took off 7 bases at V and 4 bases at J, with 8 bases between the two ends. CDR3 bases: TGTGCCAGCACTATTAATTACGAGCAGTACTTC. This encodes CASTINYEQYF.

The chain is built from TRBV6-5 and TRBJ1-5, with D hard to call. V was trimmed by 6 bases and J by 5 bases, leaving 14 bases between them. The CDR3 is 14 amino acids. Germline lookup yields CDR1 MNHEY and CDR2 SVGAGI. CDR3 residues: CASRSAQAHQPQHF. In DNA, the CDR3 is TGTGCCAGCAGGTCGGCCCAAGCCCATCAGCCCCAGCATTTT.

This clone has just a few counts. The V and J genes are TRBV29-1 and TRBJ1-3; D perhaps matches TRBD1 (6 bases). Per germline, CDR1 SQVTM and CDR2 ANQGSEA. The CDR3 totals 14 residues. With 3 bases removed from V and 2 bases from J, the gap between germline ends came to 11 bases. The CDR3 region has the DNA TGCAGCGTTGACGGGACACGGGCTGGAAACACCATATATTTT. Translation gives CSVDGTRAGNTIYF.

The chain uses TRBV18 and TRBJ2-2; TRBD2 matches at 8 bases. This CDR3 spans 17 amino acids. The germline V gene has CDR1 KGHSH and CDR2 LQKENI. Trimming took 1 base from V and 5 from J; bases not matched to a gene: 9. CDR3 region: CASSPLREGLRTGELFF. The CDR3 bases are TGTGCCAGCTCACCACTTCGGGAGGGCCTGAGGACCGGGGAGCTGTTTTTT.

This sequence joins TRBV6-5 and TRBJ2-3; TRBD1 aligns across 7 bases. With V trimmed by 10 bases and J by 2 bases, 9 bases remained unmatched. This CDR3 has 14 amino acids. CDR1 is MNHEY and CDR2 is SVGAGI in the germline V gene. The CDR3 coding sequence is TGTGCCACCAGACCGGGACAGCTCACAGATACGCAGTATTTT. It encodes CATRPGQLTDTQYF.

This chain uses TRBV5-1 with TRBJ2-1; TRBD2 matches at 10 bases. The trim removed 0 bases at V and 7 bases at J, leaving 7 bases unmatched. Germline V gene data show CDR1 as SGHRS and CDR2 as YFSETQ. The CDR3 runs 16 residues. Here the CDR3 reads CASSLGLLAGANEQFF. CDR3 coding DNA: TGCGCCAGCAGCTTGGGTCTGCTAGCGGGAGCAAATGAGCAGTTCTTC.

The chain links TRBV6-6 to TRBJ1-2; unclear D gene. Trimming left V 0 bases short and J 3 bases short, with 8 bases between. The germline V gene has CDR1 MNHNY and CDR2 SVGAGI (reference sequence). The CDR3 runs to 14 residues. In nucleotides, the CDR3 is TGTGCCAGCAGTTACTCGATCCGGGACTATGGCTACACCTTC. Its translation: CASSYSIRDYGYTF.

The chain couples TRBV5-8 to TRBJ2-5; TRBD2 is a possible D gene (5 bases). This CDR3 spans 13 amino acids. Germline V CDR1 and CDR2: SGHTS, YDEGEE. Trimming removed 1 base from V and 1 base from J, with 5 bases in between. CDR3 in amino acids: CASSLLAQETQYF. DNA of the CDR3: TGTGCCAGCAGCTTGCTAGCCCAAGAGACCCAGTACTTC. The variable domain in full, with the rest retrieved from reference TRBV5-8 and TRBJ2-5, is EAGVTQSPTHLIKTRGQQATLRCSPISGHTSVYWYQQALGLGLQFLLWYDEGEERNRGNFPPRFSGRQFPNYSSELNVNALELEDSALYLCASSLLAQETQYFGPGTRLLVL.

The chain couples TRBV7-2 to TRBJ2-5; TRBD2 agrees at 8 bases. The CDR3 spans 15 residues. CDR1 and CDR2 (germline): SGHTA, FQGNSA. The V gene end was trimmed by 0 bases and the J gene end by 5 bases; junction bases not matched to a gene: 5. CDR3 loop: CASSLARGAVETQYF. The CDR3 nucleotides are TGTGCCAGCAGCTTAGCGCGGGGGGCCGTCGAGACCCAGTACTTC.

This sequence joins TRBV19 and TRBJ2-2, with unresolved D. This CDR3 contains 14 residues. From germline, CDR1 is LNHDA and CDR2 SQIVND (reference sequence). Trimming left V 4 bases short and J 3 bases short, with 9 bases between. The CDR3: CASSSGPYTGELFF. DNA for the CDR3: TGTGCCAGTAGTAGTGGACCCTACACCGGGGAGCTGTTTTTT.

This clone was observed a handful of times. CDR3: CARSPWDGDLNTEAFF. Written as DNA, the CDR3 is TGTGCCAGAAGCCCTTGGGACGGAGACCTGAACACTGAAGCTTTCTTT. This rearrangement joins TRBV5-3 to TRBJ1-1; weak D call: TRBD1 (5 bases). TRBV5-3 is an ORF, with its function uncertain. The CDR3 spans 16 residues. The ends were cut back, 4 bases at V and 0 bases at J, with 16 bases in the middle.

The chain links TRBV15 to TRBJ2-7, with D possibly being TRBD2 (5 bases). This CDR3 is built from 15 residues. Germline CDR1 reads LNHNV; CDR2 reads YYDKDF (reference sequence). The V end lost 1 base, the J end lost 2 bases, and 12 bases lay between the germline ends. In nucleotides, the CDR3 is TGTGCCACCAGCAGAGGAGGGAGTGAAACCTACGAGCAGTACTTC. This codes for CATSRGGSETYEQYF.

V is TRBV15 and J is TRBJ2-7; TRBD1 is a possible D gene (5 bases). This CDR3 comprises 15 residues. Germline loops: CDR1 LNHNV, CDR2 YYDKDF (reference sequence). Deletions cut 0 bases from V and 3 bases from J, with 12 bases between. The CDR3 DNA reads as TGTGCCACCAGCAGAGATGGGCAGGGCCACTACGAGCAGTACTTC. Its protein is CATSRDGQGHYEQYF.

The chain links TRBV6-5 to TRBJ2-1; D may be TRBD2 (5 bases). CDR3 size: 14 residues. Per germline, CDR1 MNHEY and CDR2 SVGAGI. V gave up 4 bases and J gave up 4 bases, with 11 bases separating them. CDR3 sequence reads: CASSSRGHYNEQFF. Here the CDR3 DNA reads TGTGCCAGCAGTTCACGGGGTCATTACAATGAGCAGTTCTTC.

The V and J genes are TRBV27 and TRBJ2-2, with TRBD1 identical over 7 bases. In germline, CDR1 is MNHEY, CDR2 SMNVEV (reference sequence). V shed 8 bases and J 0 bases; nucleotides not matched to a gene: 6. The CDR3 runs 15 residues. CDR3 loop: CASQTQGANTGELFF. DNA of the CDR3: TGTGCCAGCCAGACCCAGGGGGCGAACACCGGGGAGCTGTTTTTT.